This T cell receptor (beta chain) emerged from a study of PD-L1 blockade in urothelial cancer. The wider study: Starting in the mid-2010s, patients were given atezolizumab (1,200 mg intravenously every 3 weeks). At 3 weeks (second dose) and 6 weeks after starting treatment, blood was analyzed. Among blood samples, the median T cell count was about 130,000.

Generated by immunoSEQ multiplex PCR, the TCRdb table keeps only in-frame clones and is missing some. In the table there are approximately 20,000 clones, roughly 89% of which are singletons. The CDR3 has 14 residues. Germline CDR1 reads LGHNA; CDR2 reads YSLEER. The V and J ends lost 0 bases and 5 bases respectively, with 9 bases between them. This clone qualifies as large. Other DNA sequences in this sample translate to the same CDR3. The V gene is TRBV4-3, the J gene TRBJ2-3; D gene uncertain. The source material was PBMCs, sampled around atezolizumab (anti-PD-L1) treatment. This clonotype was obtained from a woman aged 60 to 75 with urothelial cancer. The CDR3 loop is CASSQDRSGDTQYF. The CDR3 nucleotides are TGCGCCAGCAGCCAAGATCGGTCGGGAGATACGCAGTATTTT.